Below, 26 T cell receptor beta chains from the same sample are listed, as sequenced in a study of metastatic and nonmetastatic thyroid tumors. TCRdb reanalyzed the PCR reads via MiXCR. The profile shows about 8,000 clones, under 20% of them singletons. All patients reached thyroid surgery having received no treatment beforehand. Material: adjacent normal tissue. These receptor sequences come from a female donor with papillary thyroid cancer or a benign thyroid nodule (not recorded which). Some clones in this sample may be carry-over from other donors' samples.

This clone is medium-sized. The chain uses TRBV5-6 and TRBJ2-5; 12 bases line up with TRBD2. The CDR3 totals 16 residues. Trimming took 4 bases from V and 5 from J; bases not matched to a gene: 9. The germline V gene encodes CDR1 SGHDT and CDR2 YYEEEE. This chain's CDR3 is CASSPTLAGGRETQYF. Written as DNA, the CDR3 is TGTGCCAGCAGCCCTACTCTAGCGGGAGGGAGGGAGACCCAGTACTTC.

This clone is medium-sized (0.01 to 0.1%) in the sample. The chain is built from TRBV6-1 and TRBJ2-7; 7 positions match TRBD2. Germline V gives CDR1 MNHNS, CDR2 SASEGT. The V and J ends lost 5 bases and 4 bases, in that order; junction bases with no gene match: 5. CDR3 length: 13 residues. The CDR3 reads CASSPGTTYEQYF. Here the CDR3 DNA reads TGTGCCAGCAGTCCCGGGACTACATACGAGCAGTACTTC.

V is TRBV20-1 and J is TRBJ1-2, with D unresolved. V lost 3 bases and J lost 3, with 8 bases in between. This CDR3 comprises 12 residues. Germline V gene sequence: CDR1 DFQATT, CDR2 SNEGSKA (reference sequence). The CDR3 loop reads CSASHGDYGYTF. The DNA of the CDR3 is TGCAGTGCTAGTCACGGGGACTATGGCTACACCTTC.

By share, this clone counts as medium-sized. V usage is TRBV12-3 or TRBV12-4 and J usage is TRBJ2-5; TRBD2 agrees at 7 bases. V shed 5 bases, J shed 5 bases, and the junction held 8 bases outside the gene matches. The CDR3 contains 14 residues. DNA for the CDR3: TGTGCCAGCAGTAAGCGGGACGGTGGGGAGACCCAGTACTTC. Translation: CASSKRDGGETQYF.

This clone came up many times. The chain combines TRBV7-2 with TRBJ1-5, with 9 nucleotides matching TRBD1. V was clipped by 5 bases and J by 6 bases; unmatched bases: 5. The CDR3 totals 14 residues. Germline CDR1 reads SGHTA; CDR2 reads FQGNSA. The CDR3 here is CASSTTGGGQPQHF. DNA of the CDR3: TGTGCCAGCAGCACTACAGGGGGCGGTCAGCCCCAGCATTTT.

By its share, this clone is medium-sized. The chain links TRBV6-1 to TRBJ2-3; TRBD1 agrees at 7 bases. The CDR3 runs to 15 residues. Trimming at V came to 2 bases and at J to 5 bases, leaving 7 bases not matched to a gene. Germline assignment: CDR1 MNHNS and CDR2 SASEGT. In DNA form, the CDR3 reads TGTGCCAGCAGTGAAAGAAAAGGGGGCATAGATACGCAGTATTTT. Its translation is CASSERKGGIDTQYF.

This clone was picked up many times. The chain is built from TRBV10-3 and TRBJ1-2, with D uncertain. Per germline, CDR1 ENHRY and CDR2 SYGVKD. Trimming cost V 3 bases and J 6 bases, with 5 bases left between them. The CDR3 is 11 amino acids. The CDR3 region is CAISEGNGYTF. The CDR3 DNA reads as TGTGCCATCAGTGAAGGGAATGGCTACACCTTC.

This clone counts as medium-sized. In DNA form, the CDR3 reads TGTGCCAGCAGTCGAACAAGGGGAAACACTGAAGCTTTCTTT. Amino acid sequence: CASSRTRGNTEAFF. The chain is built from TRBV6-1 and TRBJ1-1; D is possibly TRBD1 (5 bases). This CDR3 has 14 amino acids. Germline V CDR1 and CDR2: MNHNS, SASEGT. V was pared by 5 bases and J by 2 bases, with 12 bases between.

Sample share makes this clone medium-sized. V is TRBV6-1 and J is TRBJ1-4; D is undetermined. The CDR3 sequence is 13 residues long. Trimming removed 7 bases at V and 5 bases at J, with 11 bases between. Germline V gene lookup returns CDR1 MNHNS and CDR2 SASEGT. CDR3 in DNA: TGTGCCAGCACTCGACGAAGGAATGAAAAACTGTTTTTT. It translates to CASTRRRNEKLFF.

This clone ranks as medium-sized. This rearrangement joins TRBV20-1 to TRBJ1-1; D remains unclear. Trimming stripped 4 bases from V and 2 bases from J, with 17 bases between. The CDR3 is made up of 15 amino acids. Germline lookup yields CDR1 DFQATT and CDR2 SNEGSKA (reference sequence). The CDR3 is CSANLEGRSNTEAFF. CDR3 sequence (DNA): TGCAGTGCTAACCTCGAGGGCAGATCCAACACTGAAGCTTTCTTT.

This clone was recorded a few times. Likely a read error: the CDR3 ends without its conserved phenylalanine or tryptophan. It is unclear where the CDR3 begins or ends on the DNA, so no DNA is shown, and the CDR3 is as TCRdb lists it. The CDR3 sequence: CASSGLSYERYS. This chain connects TRBV6-1 to TRBJ2-7. The CDR3 is 12 residues long, ends included. Germline V gene data show CDR1 as MNHNS and CDR2 as SASEGT.

This clone is large in the sample. The gene calls are TRBV7-2 and TRBJ2-7; TRBD2 aligns across 13 bases. Germline-derived CDR1 and CDR2 are SGHTA and FQGNSA. The J segment lost 3 bases and the V segment lost 5 bases, leaving 10 bases of the junction unmatched. This CDR3 has 17 residues. For the CDR3, the DNA is TGTGCCAGCAGCGCGGGACTAGCGGGGAAGGATTTCTACGAGCAGTACTTC. Translated: CASSAGLAGKDFYEQYF. The full variable domain, rest sourced from reference TRBV7-2 and TRBJ2-7, is GAGVSQSPSNKVTEKGKDVELRCDPISGHTALYWYRQSLGQGLEFLIYFQGNSAPDKSGLPSDRFSAERTGGSVSTLTIQRTQQEDSAVYLCASSAGLAGKDFYEQYFGPGTRLTVT.

The chain recombines TRBV28 with TRBJ2-1, with 7 bases identical to TRBD1. The CDR3 length is 18 residues. V lost 5 bases to trimming and J lost 8 bases; unmatched junction nucleotides: 21. From germline, CDR1 is MDHEN and CDR2 SYDVKM. The CDR3 DNA is TGTGCCAGCAGTAAGCTCTGGGACAGCTCCACCCTCGCCCATGAGCAGTTCTTC. Translating it yields CASSKLWDSSTLAHEQFF.

This chain links TRBV6-1 with TRBJ1-1; 9 nucleotides line up with TRBD1. Germline values: CDR1 MNHNS, CDR2 SASEGT. The CDR3 is 14 residues long. V was clipped by 5 bases and J by 11 bases; unmatched bases: 12. The CDR3 is CASSRRDRVEVAFF. CDR3 sequence (DNA): TGTGCCAGCAGTCGCCGGGACAGGGTGGAGGTGGCTTTCTTT.

In this sample, this clone turned up a few times. The V call is TRBV27, the J call TRBJ2-1; D possibly matches TRBD1 or TRBD2 (5 bases each). V lost 4 bases and J lost 7, with 17 bases in between. The CDR3 sequence is 15 residues long. Germline loops: CDR1 MNHEY, CDR2 SMNVEV (reference sequence). The CDR3 DNA sequence: TGTGCCAGCAGTTACACTAGGATGTGGGGGAATGAGCAGTTCTTC. Its protein is CASSYTRMWGNEQFF.

By its share, this clone is medium-sized. The chain links TRBV4-2 to TRBJ1-2, with D maybe TRBD1 (6 bases). Trimming took off 4 bases at V and 8 bases at J, with 20 bases between the two ends. Germline V gene sequence: CDR1 LGHNA, CDR2 YNFKEQ. The length of the CDR3 is 15 residues. CDR3 in DNA: TGTGCCAGCAGCCCAGCCGATATACAGGGTCGCGGCTACACCTTC. It specifies CASSPADIQGRGYTF.

V is TRBV20-1 and J is TRBJ1-2; D perhaps matches TRBD1 (5 bases). V was pared by 1 base and J by 5 bases, with 20 bases between. Germline CDR1 DFQATT, CDR2 SNEGSKA (reference sequence). The CDR3 is 16 amino acids. The CDR3 nucleotides read TGCAGTGCTAGAGGGGACCTCGTTGGGGCTATATATGGCTACACCTTC. It is translated as CSARGDLVGAIYGYTF.

The V gene is TRBV11-2, the J gene TRBJ2-2; the D is unclear. The CDR3 totals 13 residues. Germline-derived CDR1 and CDR2 are SGHAT and FQNNGV. The V and J ends lost 0 bases and 6 bases respectively, with 5 bases between them. DNA for the CDR3: TGTGCCAGCAGCTTAGATCGGGCCGGGGAGCTGTTTTTT. The encoded protein is CASSLDRAGELFF.

This clone has just one count. No conserved phenylalanine or tryptophan ends this CDR3, so it is likely a read error. The genes are TRBV11-1 and TRBJ2-7; TRBD1 is a possible D gene (6 bases). Germline V gene data show CDR1 as SGHAT and CDR2 as FQDESV (reference sequence). This CDR3 has 15 residues. V dropped 5 bases and J dropped 2 bases, with 16 bases sitting between them. CDR3 residues: CASSRQGQTPYEQYL. CDR3 in DNA: TGTGCCAGCAGCCGCCAAGGACAGACCCCCTACGAGCAGTACCTC.

The chain is built from TRBV19 and TRBJ2-1; a possible D gene is TRBD2 (5 bases). V lost 1 base and J lost 6, with 22 bases in between. The CDR3 is 18 residues long. CDR1 is LNHDA and CDR2 is SQIVND in the germline V gene (reference sequence). CDR3 in DNA: TGTGCCAGTAGTATAGGAGGGATTACTAGTTTACGGATCAATGAGCAGTTCTTC. Protein product: CASSIGGITSLRINEQFF.

This clone was seen at least ten times. The chain is built from TRBV2 and TRBJ1-3, with 9 bases aligning to TRBD1. Unmatched junction bases numbered 8, after V lost 2 bases and J lost 3 bases. The germline V gene encodes CDR1 SNHLY and CDR2 FYNNEI. The CDR3 has 17 amino acids. The CDR3 DNA reads TGTGCCAGCAGTGAAAACGGGGGACAGGGAGGTGGAAACACCATATATTTT. This translates into CASSENGGQGGGNTIYF.

This clone ranks as medium-sized. The chain couples TRBV6-5 to TRBJ2-1; 10 bases line up with TRBD2. The CDR3 contains 16 residues. Germline loops: CDR1 MNHEY, CDR2 SVGAGI. After removal of 3 bases from V and 10 bases from J, the junction contained 12 bases not matched to a gene. The CDR3 DNA reads as TGTGCCAGCAGTTATAATTTAGCGGGGGGCTCGAGGGAGCAGTTCTTC. This gives the protein CASSYNLAGGSREQFF.

This CDR3 is CSASFGTGAIVGYGYTF. DNA of the CDR3: TGCAGTGCTAGTTTTGGGACAGGGGCCATAGTGGGGTATGGCTACACCTTC. This chain connects TRBV20-1 to TRBJ1-2, with 10 bases that match TRBD1. The CDR3 runs to 17 residues. V trimming: 3 bases; J trimming: 5 bases; junction bases outside the gene matches: 15. The germline gives CDR1 DFQATT, CDR2 SNEGSKA (reference sequence).

Judged by abundance, this clone is medium-sized. The gene calls are TRBV3-1 and TRBJ1-2; D is ambiguous. Germline CDR1 reads LGHDT; CDR2 reads YNNKEL (reference sequence). This CDR3 is built from 13 residues. V lost 1 base and J 5 bases, leaving 8 bases between the germline ends. The CDR3 region is CASSQGMGYGYTF. The CDR3 bases are TGTGCCAGCAGCCAAGGAATGGGGTATGGCTACACCTTC. Full variable domain (missing parts from reference TRBV3-1 and TRBJ1-2): DTAVSQTPKYLVTQMGNDKSIKCEQNLGHDTMYWYKQDSKKFLKIMFSYNNKELIINETVPNRFSPKSPDKAHLNLHINSLELGDSAVYFCASSQGMGYGYTFGSGTRLTVV.

This clone showed up just once. The chain carries TRBV7-9 and TRBJ2-1, with TRBD1 identical over 7 bases. Germline lookup yields CDR1 SEHNR and CDR2 FQNEAQ (reference sequence). Trimming at V came to 4 bases and at J to 8 bases, leaving 8 bases not matched to a gene. There are 14 residues in the CDR3. CDR3 bases: TGTGCCAGCAGCTCTAGTACAGGGGAATATGAGCAGTTCTTC. Its protein is CASSSSTGEYEQFF.

Judged by abundance, this clone is medium-sized (0.01 to 0.1%). The chain couples TRBV4-1 to TRBJ2-3; D might be TRBD2 (6 bases). The CDR3 has 17 residues. Trimming took off 1 base at V and 0 bases at J, with 14 bases between the two ends. CDR1 is MGHRA, CDR2 YSYEKL, per germline. The CDR3 nucleotides are TGCGCCAGCAGCCAAGGAGGTTCAGCGGGCAGCACAGATACGCAGTATTTT. It translates to CASSQGGSAGSTDTQYF.